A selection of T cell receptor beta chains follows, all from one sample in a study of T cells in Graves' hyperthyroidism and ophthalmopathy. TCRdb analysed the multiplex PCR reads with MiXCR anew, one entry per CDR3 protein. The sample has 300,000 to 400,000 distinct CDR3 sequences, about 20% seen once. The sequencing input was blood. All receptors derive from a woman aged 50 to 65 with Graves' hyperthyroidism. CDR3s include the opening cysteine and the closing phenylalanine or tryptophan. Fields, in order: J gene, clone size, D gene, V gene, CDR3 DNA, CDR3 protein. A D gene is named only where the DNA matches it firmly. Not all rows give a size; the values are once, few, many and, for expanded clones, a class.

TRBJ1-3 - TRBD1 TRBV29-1 TGCAACGTGGGGGACAGTACTGGAAACACCATATATTTT CNVGDSTGNTIYF
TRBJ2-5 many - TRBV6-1 TGTGCCAGCAGTGAAGGGAGAGAAGAGACCCAGTACTTC CASSEGREETQYF
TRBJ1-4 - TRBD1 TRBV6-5 TGTGCCAGCAGTTACCCCAGCCCAGAGACAGGGGGGAATGAAAAACTGTTTTTT CASSYPSPETGGNEKLFF
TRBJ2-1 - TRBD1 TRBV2 TGTGCCAGCAGTTGGGACAGGGGGCTCGCTGAGCAGTTCTTC CASSWDRGLAEQFF
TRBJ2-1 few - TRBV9 TGTGCCAGCAGCGTATCTATAGCAGACCCCTACAATGAGCAGTTCTTC CASSVSIADPYNEQFF
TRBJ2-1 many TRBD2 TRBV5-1 TGCGCCAGCAGCTCGGAACTGGGGGGGAGCTCCTACAATGAGCAGTTCTTC CASSSELGGSSYNEQFF
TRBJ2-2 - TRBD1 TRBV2 TGTGCCAGCAGGGACGGACAGGATTTCACCGGGGAGCTGTTTTTT CASRDGQDFTGELFF
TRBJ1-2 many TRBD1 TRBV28 TGTGCCAGCAGTCCATCTTCGGGACAGGGTGGCTATGGCTACACCTTC CASSPSSGQGGYGYTF
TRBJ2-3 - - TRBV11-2 TGTGCCAGCAGAACCCCGGGCCGAACAGATACGCAGTATTTT CASRTPGRTDTQYF
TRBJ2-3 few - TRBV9 TGTGCCAGCAGCGAGGGGGGGAGCACAGATACGCAGTATTTT CASSEGGSTDTQYF